A selection of T cell receptor beta chains follows, all from one sample in a study of blood T cell repertoires in COVID-19. Using immunoSEQ multiplex PCR, the repertoire was profiled, and TCRdb retains in-frame clones only, with some absent. The data contain roughly 480,000 clones, roughly 89% of them singletons. Sequencing was performed on peripheral blood. The receptor source for this set is a man aged 18 to 30 with COVID-19, enrolled during active disease. Each CDR3 is given with its conserved first and last residue. The D gene is left open where the match is weak. Only part of the rows carry a size: once, few, many, or a class if the clone is expanded.

-	TRBV12-3/TRBV12-4	TRBJ2-5	-	13	CASTAGPQETQYF	TGTGCCAGCACGGCAGGGCCCCAAGAGACCCAGTACTTC
-	TRBV6-5	TRBJ2-2	-	13	CATSYSNRGELFF	TGTGCCACCTCATACAGTAACCGAGGGGAGCTGTTTTTT
-	TRBV13	TRBJ2-2	TRBD2	18	CASSPTRTSGIATGELFF	TGTGCCAGCAGCCCGACCAGGACTAGCGGGATCGCAACCGGGGAGCTGTTTTTT
-	TRBV12-3/TRBV12-4	TRBJ2-1	-	13	CASSSTQRIEQFF	TGTGCCAGCAGTTCCACACAGAGAATTGAGCAGTTCTTC
-	TRBV4-1	TRBJ2-7	TRBD2	16	CASSQSRSGRVYEQYF	TGCGCCAGCAGCCAATCCCGAAGCGGGAGAGTCTACGAGCAGTACTTC
-	TRBV7-9	TRBJ2-5	TRBD1	14	CASSLPGTGQTQYF	TGTGCCAGCAGCTTACCGGGGACAGGCCAGACCCAGTACTTC
once	TRBV6-4	TRBJ2-6	-	18	CASSDTMTGGSGANVLTF	TGTGCCAGCAGTGACACCATGACAGGAGGCTCTGGGGCCAACGTCCTGACTTTC
-	TRBV5-4	TRBJ2-1	-	13	CASSLVKGDEQFF	TGTGCCAGCAGCTTGGTTAAGGGGGATGAGCAGTTCTTC
-	TRBV5-1	TRBJ2-2	-	18	CASSLVSIGALSTGELFF	TGCGCCAGCAGCTTGGTATCTATAGGGGCGTTGAGCACCGGGGAGCTGTTTTTT
-	TRBV27	TRBJ1-1	TRBD1	16	CASSPLTGLPYTEAFF	TGTGCCAGCAGCCCTCTGACAGGGCTTCCTTACACTGAAGCTTTCTTT
-	TRBV7-8	TRBJ2-1	-	18	CASSLQFSGTGQNNEQFF	TGTGCCAGCAGCTTACAATTTAGTGGTACAGGACAGAACAATGAGCAGTTCTTC
-	TRBV19	TRBJ1-6	TRBD1	19	CASRARDRAFSSYNSPLHF	TGTGCCAGTAGAGCCCGGGACAGGGCCTTCAGCTCCTATAATTCACCCCTCCACTTT
-	TRBV25-1	TRBJ2-2	TRBD1	16	CASSPRQGVRGGELFF	TGTGCCAGCAGTCCCCGACAGGGGGTTCGAGGCGGGGAGCTGTTTTTT
-	TRBV6-9	TRBJ2-2	-	13	CASIGGRTGELFF	TGTGCCTCTATCGGGGGACGAACCGGGGAGCTGTTTTTT
-	TRBV25-1	TRBJ1-1	-	13	CASSRQGWTEAFF	TGTGCCAGCAGTCGCCAGGGGTGGACTGAAGCTTTCTTT
-	TRBV29-1	TRBJ2-2	-	14	CSVAGTSNTGELFF	TGCAGCGTTGCGGGGACTTCGAACACCGGGGAGCTGTTTTTT
-	TRBV5-1	TRBJ2-3	-	15	CASSLQGGATDTQYF	TGCGCCAGCAGCCTTCAGGGGGGAGCCACAGATACGCAGTATTTT
-	TRBV6-5	TRBJ2-7	TRBD1	14	CASSLTGTVYEQYF	TGTGCCAGCAGTTTAACCGGGACAGTCTACGAGCAGTACTTC
-	TRBV27	TRBJ2-1	-	14	CASSLLQGRSEQFF	TGTGCCAGCAGCCTCCTACAGGGACGGAGTGAGCAGTTCTTC
-	TRBV5-4	TRBJ2-1	TRBD2	14	CASSHGLARNEQFF	TGTGCCAGCAGCCACGGACTAGCGAGGAATGAGCAGTTCTTC
-	TRBV5-1	TRBJ2-2	-	16	CASSLAEGRLSGELFF	TGCGCCAGCAGCTTGGCCGAGGGGAGGCTATCCGGGGAGCTGTTTTTT
-	TRBV13	TRBJ1-2	TRBD1	15	CASSYQPGQGNGYTF	TGTGCCAGCAGCTACCAACCGGGACAGGGGAATGGCTACACCTTC
-	TRBV19	TRBJ2-1	TRBD2	16	CASSSNTGTSGREQFF	TGTGCCAGTAGTTCCAACACCGGGACTAGCGGGAGAGAGCAGTTCTTC
-	TRBV3-1/TRBV3-2	TRBJ2-1	TRBD2	13	CASSQDVGTTPFF	TGTGCCAGCAGCCAAGATGTCGGGACTACCCCGTTCTTC